This T cell receptor beta chain was recorded in a study of cytomegalovirus exposure and HLA in healthy donors. The study's findings and limits: A later analysis reportedly found that, within productive TCRs, an Asian-associated ancestry cluster had fewer N-insertions than the mean observed across the roughly 700 donors.

Both 60 Vbeta primers and 13 Jbeta primers went into the PCR. TCRdb's table, derived via immunoSEQ multiplex PCR, lists solely in-frame clones and lacks some. The sample records under 150,000 clones, 9.5% being singletons. V was clipped by 1 base and J by 4 bases; unmatched bases: 10. The CDR3 covers 16 residues. The germline V gene has CDR1 SGDLS and CDR2 YYNGEE. To note about this clone: Its antigen is as yet unknown.

The sequenced sample was PBMCs. The gene calls are TRBV9 and TRBJ1-2; TRBD1 agrees at 7 bases. The origin of this receptor is a man aged 25 to 40 in good health and CMV-seronegative. CDR3 region: CASSVPPRGGSYGYTF. DNA of the CDR3: TGTGCCAGCAGCGTACCCCCTCGAGGGGGCAGCTATGGCTACACCTTC.